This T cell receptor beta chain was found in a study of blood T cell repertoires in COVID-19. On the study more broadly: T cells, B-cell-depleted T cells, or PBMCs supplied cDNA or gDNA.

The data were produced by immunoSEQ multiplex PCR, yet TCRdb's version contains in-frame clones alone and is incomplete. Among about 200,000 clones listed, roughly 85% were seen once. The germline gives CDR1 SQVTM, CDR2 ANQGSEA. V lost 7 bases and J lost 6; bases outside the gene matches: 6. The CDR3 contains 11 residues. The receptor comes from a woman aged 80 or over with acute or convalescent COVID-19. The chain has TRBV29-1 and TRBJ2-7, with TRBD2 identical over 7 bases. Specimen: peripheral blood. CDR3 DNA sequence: TGCAGCGCCCGTACGGGGGGCGAGCAGTACTTC. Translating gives CSARTGGEQYF.